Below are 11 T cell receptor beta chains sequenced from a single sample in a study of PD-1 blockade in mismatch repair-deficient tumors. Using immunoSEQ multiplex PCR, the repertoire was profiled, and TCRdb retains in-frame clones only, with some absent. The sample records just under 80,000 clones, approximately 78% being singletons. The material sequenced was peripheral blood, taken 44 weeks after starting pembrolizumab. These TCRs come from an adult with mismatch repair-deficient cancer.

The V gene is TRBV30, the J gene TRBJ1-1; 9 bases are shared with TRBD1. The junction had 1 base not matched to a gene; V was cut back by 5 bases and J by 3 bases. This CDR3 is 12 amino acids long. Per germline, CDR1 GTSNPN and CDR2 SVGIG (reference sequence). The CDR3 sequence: CAWGDRDTEAFF. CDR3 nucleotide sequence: TGTGCCTGGGGGGACAGGGACACTGAAGCTTTCTTT.

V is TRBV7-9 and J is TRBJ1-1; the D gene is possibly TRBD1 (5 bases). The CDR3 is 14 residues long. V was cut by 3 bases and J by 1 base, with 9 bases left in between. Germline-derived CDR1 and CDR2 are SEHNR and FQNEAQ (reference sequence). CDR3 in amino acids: CASSFRDRNTEAFF. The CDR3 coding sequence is TGTGCCAGCAGCTTCCGCGACAGGAACACTGAAGCTTTCTTT.

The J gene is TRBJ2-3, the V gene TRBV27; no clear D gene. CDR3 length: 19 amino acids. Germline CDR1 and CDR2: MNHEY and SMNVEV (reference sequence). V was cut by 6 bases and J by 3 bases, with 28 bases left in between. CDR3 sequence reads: CASSPGTQTVRGITDTQYF. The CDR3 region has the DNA TGTGCCAGCAGCCCGGGCACCCAAACAGTGAGAGGTATAACAGATACGCAGTATTTT.

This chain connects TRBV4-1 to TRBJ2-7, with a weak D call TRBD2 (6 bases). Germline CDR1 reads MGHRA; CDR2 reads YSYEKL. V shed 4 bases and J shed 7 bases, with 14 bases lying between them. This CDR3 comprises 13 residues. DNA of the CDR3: TGCGCCAGCAGCCGTCTTGAGGGGAGGGAGCAGTACTTC. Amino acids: CASSRLEGREQYF.

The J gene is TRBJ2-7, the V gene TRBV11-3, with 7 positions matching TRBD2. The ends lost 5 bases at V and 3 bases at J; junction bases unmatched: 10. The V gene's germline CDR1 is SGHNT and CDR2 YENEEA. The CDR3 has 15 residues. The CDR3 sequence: CASSPSSGDRYEQYF. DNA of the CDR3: TGTGCCAGCAGCCCTTCCAGCGGGGACCGCTACGAGCAGTACTTC.

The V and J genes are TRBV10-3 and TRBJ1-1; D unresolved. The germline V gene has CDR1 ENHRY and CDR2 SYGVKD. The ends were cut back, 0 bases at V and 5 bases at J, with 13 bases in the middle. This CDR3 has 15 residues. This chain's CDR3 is CAISESRGEGTEAFF. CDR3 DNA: TGTGCCATCAGTGAGTCGAGAGGAGAGGGAACTGAAGCTTTCTTT.

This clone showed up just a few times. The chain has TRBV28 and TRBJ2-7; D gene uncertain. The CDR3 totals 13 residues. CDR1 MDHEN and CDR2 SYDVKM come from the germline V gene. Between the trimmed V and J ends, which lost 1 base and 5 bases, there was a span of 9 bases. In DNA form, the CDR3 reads TGTGCCAGCAGTTTATCTAGGGTCCACGAGCAGTACTTC. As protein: CASSLSRVHEQYF. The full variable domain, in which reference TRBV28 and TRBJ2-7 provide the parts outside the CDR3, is DVKVTQSSRYLVKRTGEKVFLECVQDMDHENMFWYRQDPGLGLRLIYFSYDVKMKEKGDIPEGYSVSREKKERFSLILESASTNQTSMYLCASSLSRVHEQYFGPGTRLTVT.

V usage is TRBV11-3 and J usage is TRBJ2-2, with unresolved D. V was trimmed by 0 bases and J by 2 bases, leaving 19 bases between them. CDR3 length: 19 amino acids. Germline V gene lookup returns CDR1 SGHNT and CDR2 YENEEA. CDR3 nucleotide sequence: TGTGCCAGCAGCTTAGATGAGTTCGGTATACGTATTAACACCGGGGAGCTGTTTTTT. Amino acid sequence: CASSLDEFGIRINTGELFF.

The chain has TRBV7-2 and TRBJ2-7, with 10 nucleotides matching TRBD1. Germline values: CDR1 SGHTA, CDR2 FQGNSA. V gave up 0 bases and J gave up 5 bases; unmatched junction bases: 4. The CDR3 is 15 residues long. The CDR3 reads CASSLAGTGVHEQYF. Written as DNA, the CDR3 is TGTGCCAGCAGCTTAGCAGGGACAGGGGTCCACGAGCAGTACTTC. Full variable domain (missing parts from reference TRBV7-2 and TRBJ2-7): GAGVSQSPSNKVTEKGKDVELRCDPISGHTALYWYRQSLGQGLEFLIYFQGNSAPDKSGLPSDRFSAERTGGSVSTLTIQRTQQEDSAVYLCASSLAGTGVHEQYFGPGTRLTVT.

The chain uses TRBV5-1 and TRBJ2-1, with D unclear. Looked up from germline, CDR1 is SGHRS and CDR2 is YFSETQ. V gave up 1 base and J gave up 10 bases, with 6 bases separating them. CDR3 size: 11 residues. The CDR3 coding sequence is TGCGCCAGCAGCTTGACATACGAGCAGTTCTTC. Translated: CASSLTYEQFF.

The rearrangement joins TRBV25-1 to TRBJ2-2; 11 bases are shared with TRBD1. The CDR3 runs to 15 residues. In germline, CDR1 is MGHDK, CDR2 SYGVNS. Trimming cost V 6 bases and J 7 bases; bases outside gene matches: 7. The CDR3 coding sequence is TGTGCCAGCAGGACGGACAGGGGGCGCGTCGGGGAGCTGTTTTTT. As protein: CASRTDRGRVGELFF.